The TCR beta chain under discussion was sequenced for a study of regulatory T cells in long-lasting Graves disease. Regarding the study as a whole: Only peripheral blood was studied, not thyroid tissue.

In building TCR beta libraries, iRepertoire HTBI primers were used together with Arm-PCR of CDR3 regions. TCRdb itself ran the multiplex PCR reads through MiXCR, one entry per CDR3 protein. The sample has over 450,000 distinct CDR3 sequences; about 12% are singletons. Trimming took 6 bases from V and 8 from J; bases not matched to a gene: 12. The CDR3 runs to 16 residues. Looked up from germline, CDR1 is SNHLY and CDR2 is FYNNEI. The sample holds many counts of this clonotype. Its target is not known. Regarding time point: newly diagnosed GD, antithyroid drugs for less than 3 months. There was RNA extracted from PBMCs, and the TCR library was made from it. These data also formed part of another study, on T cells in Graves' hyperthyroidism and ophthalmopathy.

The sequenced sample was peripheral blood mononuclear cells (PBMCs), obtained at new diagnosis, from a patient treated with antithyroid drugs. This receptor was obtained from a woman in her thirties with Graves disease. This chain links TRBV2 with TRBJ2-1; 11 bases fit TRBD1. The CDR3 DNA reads TGTGCCAGCAGCCGTAAAGGGACAGGGGGACGGCATGAGCAGTTCTTC. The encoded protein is CASSRKGTGGRHEQFF.